The 21 T cell receptor beta chains below all came from one sample that was sequenced in a study of T cell changes during pregnancy in multiple sclerosis. The protocol was immunoSEQ multiplex PCR, while the TCRdb copy is restricted to in-frame clones and leaves out a portion. The sample contains about 58,000 clones, about 89% of which appear only once. Sample: CD4+ T cells from peripheral blood mononuclear cells, taken after pregnancy. The receptors here all came from a female donor in good health, enrolled as a control in a pregnancy study.

The chain couples TRBV5-1 to TRBJ2-3; 12 nucleotides align to TRBD1. The V and J ends lost 4 bases and 6 bases, in that order; junction bases with no gene match: 9. The germline V gene has CDR1 SGHRS and CDR2 YFSETQ. The CDR3 covers 16 residues. CDR3 in DNA: TGCGCCAGCAGCGTGGCCGGGACAGGGGGCGGTGATACGCAGTATTTT. Its translation: CASSVAGTGGGDTQYF. Together with reference TRBV5-1 and TRBJ2-3, the CDR3 gives the full variable domain: KAGVTQTPRYLIKTRGQQVTLSCSPISGHRSVSWYQQTPGQGLQFLFEYFSETQRNKGNFPGRFSGRQFSNSRSEMNVSTLELGDSALYLCASSVAGTGGGDTQYFGPGTRLTVL.

This clone was seen only once. The chain combines TRBV4-3 with TRBJ2-1, with D perhaps matching TRBD1 (6 bases). The ends were cut back, 6 bases at V and 0 bases at J, with 9 bases in the middle. Germline-derived CDR1 and CDR2 are LGHNA and YSLEER. The CDR3 spans 14 residues. CDR3 sequence reads: CASSLQGSYNEQFF. CDR3 DNA: TGCGCCAGCAGTCTACAGGGCTCCTACAATGAGCAGTTCTTC.

J is TRBJ2-5 and V is TRBV7-9; 8 nucleotides line up with TRBD2. Looked up from germline, CDR1 is SEHNR and CDR2 is FQNEAQ (reference sequence). The CDR3 extends over 15 amino acids. J lost 2 bases, V lost 5 bases, and 7 bases had no gene match. The CDR3 reads CASSTQRGPQETQYF. CDR3 DNA sequence: TGTGCCAGCAGCACACAGCGGGGGCCACAAGAGACCCAGTACTTC.

The chain recombines TRBV9 with TRBJ2-7; D gene uncertain. Germline V gene data show CDR1 as SGDLS and CDR2 as YYNGEE. Trimming took off 3 bases at V and 1 base at J, with 14 bases between the two ends. The CDR3 has 15 residues. CDR3 coding DNA: TGTGCCAGCAGCGCCGACATTCGACGATCCTACGAGCAGTACTTC. Encoded protein: CASSADIRRSYEQYF. Using reference TRBV9 and TRBJ2-7 for the parts outside the CDR3, the full variable domain is DSGVTQTPKHLITATGQRVTLRCSPRSGDLSVYWYQQSLDQGLQFLIQYYNGEERAKGNILERFSAQQFPDLHSELNLSSLELGDSALYFCASSADIRRSYEQYFGPGTRLTVT.

V gene TRBV18 combines with J gene TRBJ2-7; 8 nucleotides agree with TRBD1. The junction had 3 bases not matched to a gene; V was cut back by 5 bases and J by 6 bases. Germline lookup yields CDR1 KGHSH and CDR2 LQKENI. There are 12 residues in the CDR3. For the CDR3, the DNA is TGTGCCAGCTCAAACGACAGGGGCGAGCAGTACTTC. It is translated as CASSNDRGEQYF.

The gene calls are TRBV7-9 and TRBJ1-3, with no clear D. V lost 1 base to trimming and J lost 0 bases, with 13 bases between them. The length of the CDR3 is 17 residues. Germline loops: CDR1 SEHNR, CDR2 FQNEAQ (reference sequence). The CDR3: CASSLGDGGFSGNTIYF. The CDR3, as DNA: TGTGCCAGCAGCTTAGGAGACGGAGGATTCTCTGGAAACACCATATATTTT.

This clone was seen once. V gene TRBV10-3 combines with J gene TRBJ1-1; TRBD1 is a possible D gene (6 bases). The germline V gene has CDR1 ENHRY and CDR2 SYGVKD. V dropped 6 bases and J dropped 5 bases, with 16 bases sitting between them. This CDR3 region has 14 residues. The CDR3 nucleotides are TGTGCCATCAGGCCTACAGGGTGGGGAACTGAAGCTTTCTTT. This codes for CAIRPTGWGTEAFF.

Only a few counts were recorded for this clone. V usage is TRBV11-3 and J usage is TRBJ2-7; a possible D gene is TRBD1 (6 bases). The ends were cut back, 1 base at V and 11 bases at J, with 15 bases in the middle. The CDR3 length is 13 residues. The germline CDR1 and CDR2 sequences are SGHNT and YENEEA. CDR3 nucleotide sequence: TGTGCCAGCAGCTTAGTGAGTGTGTCAGGGGAGTACTTC. Translated: CASSLVSVSGEYF.

The chain couples TRBV6-1 to TRBJ1-2, with TRBD1 identical over 10 bases. This CDR3 spans 16 amino acids. The V segment lost 4 bases and the J segment 3 bases; nucleotides outside the gene matches: 8. Germline V lookup: CDR1 MNHNS, CDR2 SASEGT. The chain's CDR3 is CASSGVGTGDHYGYTF. The CDR3 bases are TGTGCCAGCAGTGGAGTCGGGACAGGGGATCACTATGGCTACACCTTC.

The chain uses TRBV4-1 and TRBJ1-1; 7 positions match TRBD1. The CDR3 consists of 15 residues. With 3 bases clipped from V and 5 bases from J, the junction kept 9 bases outside the gene matches. The germline V gene has CDR1 MGHRA and CDR2 YSYEKL. CDR3 sequence (DNA): TGCGCCAGCAGCCAGTTCAGGGGGATTCAGACTGAAGCTTTCTTT. Protein sequence: CASSQFRGIQTEAFF.

This chain connects TRBV4-2 to TRBJ2-7, with TRBD2 matching over 9 bases. This CDR3 comprises 15 residues. CDR1 and CDR2 from the germline V gene are LGHNA and YNFKEQ. J gave up 2 bases and V 1 base, and 3 bases lay outside the gene matches. This chain's CDR3 is CASSQGRGGPYEQYF. In DNA, the CDR3 is TGTGCCAGCAGCCAAGGGCGGGGGGGTCCCTACGAGCAGTACTTC.

This chain links TRBV12-5 with TRBJ1-2; D is unclear. This CDR3 is built from 13 residues. V lost 8 bases, J lost 2 bases, and 12 bases lay in between. Per germline, CDR1 LGHNT and CDR2 FRNRAP. In DNA, the CDR3 is TGTGCTAGTCCCCGGGTCGAGAACTATGGCTACACCTTC. Protein product: CASPRVENYGYTF.

V is TRBV5-5 and J is TRBJ2-3, with a weak D call TRBD2 (5 bases). CDR3 length: 14 amino acids. Looked up from germline, CDR1 is SGHKS and CDR2 is YYEKEE (reference sequence). Trimming left V 1 base short and J 5 bases short, with 11 bases between. The CDR3 reads CASSLRSEGDTQYF. In nucleotides, the CDR3 is TGTGCCAGCAGCTTGAGGTCAGAGGGAGATACGCAGTATTTT.

The chain couples TRBV9 to TRBJ1-1; D gene ambiguous. The germline V gene has CDR1 SGDLS and CDR2 YYNGEE. CDR3 length: 14 amino acids. V lost 0 bases and J 5 bases, leaving 11 bases between the germline ends. CDR3 region: CASSVGEGRTEAFF. CDR3 bases: TGTGCCAGCAGCGTAGGAGAGGGCCGGACTGAAGCTTTCTTT.

This chain links TRBV11-3 with TRBJ1-3; D call uncertain. V was trimmed by 5 bases and J by 0 bases, leaving 8 bases between them. The CDR3 runs to 14 residues. Germline loops: CDR1 SGHNT, CDR2 YENEEA. In nucleotides, the CDR3 is TGTGCCAGCAGCGACGGGAGCTCTGGAAACACCATATATTTT. This gives the protein CASSDGSSGNTIYF.

This chain connects TRBV7-8 to TRBJ1-4; 7 bases fit TRBD1. Trimming took 5 bases from V and 4 from J; bases not matched to a gene: 7. Germline V gene data show CDR1 as SGHVS and CDR2 as FQNEAQ. This CDR3 is 15 amino acids long. Written as DNA, the CDR3 is TGTGCCAGCAGCGATCAGGGGGGATATAATGAAAAACTGTTTTTT. It codes for CASSDQGGYNEKLFF.

This clone occurred once. The chain recombines TRBV19 with TRBJ2-5; a possible D gene is TRBD2 (7 bases). The CDR3 consists of 16 residues. The V gene's germline CDR1 is LNHDA and CDR2 SQIVND (reference sequence). Trimming left V 7 bases short and J 4 bases short, with 22 bases between. The CDR3 coding sequence is TGTGCCAGTACTTCCCGGGGGGCCGGATCGTTAGAGACCCAGTACTTC. It codes for CASTSRGAGSLETQYF.

The rearrangement uses TRBV18 and TRBJ1-5, with 9 bases fitting TRBD1. The trim removed 4 bases at V and 4 bases at J, leaving 2 bases unmatched. Germline V gene lookup returns CDR1 KGHSH and CDR2 LQKENI. The CDR3 has 14 residues. The DNA of the CDR3 is TGTGCCAGCTCACTCGACAGGGGGAATCAGCCCCAGCATTTT. Its translation is CASSLDRGNQPQHF.

V is TRBV27 and J is TRBJ2-1, with TRBD2 identical over 14 bases. The V gene end was trimmed by 4 bases and the J gene end by 0 bases; junction bases not matched to a gene: 11. CDR3 length: 20 residues. Germline-derived CDR1 and CDR2 are MNHEY and SMNVEV (reference sequence). The CDR3, as DNA: TGTGCCAGCAGTTCCATTGGACTAGCGGGGGGCCCAAGCTCCTACAATGAGCAGTTCTTC. It codes for CASSSIGLAGGPSSYNEQFF.

This chain links TRBV6-1 with TRBJ2-7; 7 bases line up with TRBD1. Trimming cost V 7 bases and J 0 bases; bases outside gene matches: 6. CDR3 size: 14 residues. Germline values: CDR1 MNHNS, CDR2 SASEGT. CDR3 DNA sequence: TGTGCCAGCACTACGACAGGGATCTCCTACGAGCAGTACTTC. This gives the protein CASTTTGISYEQYF.

This clone has only one observation. The chain employs TRBV6-1 and TRBJ2-5; TRBD2 matches 13 bases. Germline CDR1 is MNHNS and CDR2 is SASEGT. The trim removed 6 bases at V and 4 bases at J, leaving 5 bases unmatched. CDR3 length equals 15 residues. CDR3: CASRTLAGGSETQYF. DNA for the CDR3: TGTGCCAGCAGGACACTAGCGGGGGGGTCAGAGACCCAGTACTTC.